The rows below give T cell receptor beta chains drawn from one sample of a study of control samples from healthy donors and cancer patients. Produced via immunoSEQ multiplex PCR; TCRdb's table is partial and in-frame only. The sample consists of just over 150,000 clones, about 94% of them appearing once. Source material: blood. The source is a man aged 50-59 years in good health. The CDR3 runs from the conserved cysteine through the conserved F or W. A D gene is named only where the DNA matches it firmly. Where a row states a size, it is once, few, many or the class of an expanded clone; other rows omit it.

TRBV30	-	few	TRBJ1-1	CAWSPRRGFNTEAFF	TGTGCCTGGAGTCCCCGTAGGGGATTTAACACTGAAGCTTTCTTT
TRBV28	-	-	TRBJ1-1	CASRPGGTPTITEAFF	TGTGCCAGCAGGCCAGGCGGGACACCTACGATAACTGAAGCTTTCTTT
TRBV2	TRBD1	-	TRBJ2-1	CASTRDRGARSSYNEQFF	TGTGCCAGCACTAGGGACAGGGGTGCGAGGAGCTCCTACAATGAGCAGTTCTTC
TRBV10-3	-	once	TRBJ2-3	CAISDPRGTDTQYF	TGTGCCATCAGTGACCCCAGGGGCACAGATACGCAGTATTTT
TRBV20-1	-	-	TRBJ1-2	CSASGTYTF	TGCAGTGCTTCCGGGACCTACACCTTC
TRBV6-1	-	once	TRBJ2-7	CASSYMGDEQYF	TGTGCCAGCAGTTATATGGGGGACGAGCAGTACTTC
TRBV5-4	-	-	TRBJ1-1	CASVREGLSGVTEAFF	TGTGCCAGCGTTAGGGAGGGCCTTTCGGGGGTTACTGAAGCTTTCTTT
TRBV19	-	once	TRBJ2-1	CASSRDTYNEQFF	TGTGCCAGTAGTAGGGACACCTACAATGAGCAGTTCTTC
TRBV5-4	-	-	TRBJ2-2	CASSFRPGVSGELFF	TGTGCCAGCAGCTTTCGACCAGGGGTGAGCGGGGAGCTGTTTTTT
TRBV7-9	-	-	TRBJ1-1	CASSLRSGRANTEAFF	TGTGCCAGCAGCTTAAGGTCTGGCAGGGCGAACACTGAAGCTTTCTTT
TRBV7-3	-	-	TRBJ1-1	CASSSAMNTEAFF	TGTGCCAGCAGCTCCGCTATGAACACTGAAGCTTTCTTT
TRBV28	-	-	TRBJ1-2	CASSSLDYGYTF	TGTGCCAGCAGTTCCCTGGACTATGGCTACACCTTC
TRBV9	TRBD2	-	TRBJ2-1	CASSSSSGYYNEQFF	TGTGCCAGCAGCTCTTCTAGCGGGTATTACAATGAGCAGTTCTTC
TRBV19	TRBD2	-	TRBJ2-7	CASSPGLAATYEQYF	TGTGCCAGTAGTCCCGGACTAGCGGCTACCTACGAGCAGTACTTC
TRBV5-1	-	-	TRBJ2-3	CASSLKSPRAPGTQYF	TGCGCCAGCAGCTTGAAGTCCCCCCGCGCCCCTGGTACGCAGTATTTT
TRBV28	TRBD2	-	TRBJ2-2	CASRPTSVAGELFF	TGTGCCAGCAGACCGACTAGCGTGGCCGGGGAGCTGTTTTTT
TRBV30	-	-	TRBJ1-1	CAWSPGHPAFF	TGTGCCTGGAGTCCAGGACATCCGGCTTTCTTT
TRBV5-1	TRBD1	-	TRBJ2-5	CASSKTGEETQYF	TGCGCCAGCAGCAAAACAGGGGAAGAGACCCAGTACTTC
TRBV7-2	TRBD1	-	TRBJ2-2	CASGRGLGTGELFF	TGTGCCAGCGGCAGGGGGCTGGGAACCGGGGAGCTGTTTTTT
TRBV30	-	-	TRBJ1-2	CALYREGYTF	TGTGCCTTATACAGGGAGGGCTACACCTTC
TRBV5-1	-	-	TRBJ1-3	CASRLAISGNTIYF	TGCGCCAGCAGGCTTGCTATCTCTGGAAACACCATATATTTT
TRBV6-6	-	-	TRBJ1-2	CASRDTYYGYTF	TGTGCCAGCCGGGACACATACTATGGCTACACCTTC
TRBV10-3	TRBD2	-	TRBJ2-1	CAISGLAGPYNEQFF	TGTGCCATCAGTGGACTAGCGGGGCCCTACAATGAGCAGTTCTTC
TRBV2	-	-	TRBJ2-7	CASSDLHEQYF	TGTGCCAGCAGTGACCTGCACGAGCAGTACTTC
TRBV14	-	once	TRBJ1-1	CASSPQFNTEAFF	TGTGCCAGCAGCCCCCAATTCAACACTGAAGCTTTCTTT
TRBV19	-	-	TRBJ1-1	CASSIGNLNTEAFF	TGTGCCAGTAGTATCGGGAACTTGAACACTGAAGCTTTCTTT
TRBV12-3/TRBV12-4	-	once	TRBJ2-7	CASSRDSYEQYF	TGTGCCAGCAGCAGGGACTCCTACGAGCAGTACTTC
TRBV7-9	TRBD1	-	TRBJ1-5	CASSSTGGNQPQHF	TGTGCCAGCAGCTCAACAGGGGGGAATCAGCCCCAGCATTTT
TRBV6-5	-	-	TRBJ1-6	CASSSRVPYNSPLHF	TGTGCCAGCAGTTCCAGGGTGCCCTATAATTCACCCCTCCACTTT
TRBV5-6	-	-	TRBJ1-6	CASSWTAVNSPLHF	TGTGCCAGCAGTTGGACAGCAGTAAATTCACCCCTCCACTTT
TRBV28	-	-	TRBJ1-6	CASSSTGQAYNSPLHF	TGTGCCAGCAGCTCAACTGGACAAGCCTATAATTCACCCCTCCACTTT
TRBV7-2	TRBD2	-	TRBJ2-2	CASSRLAPNTGELFF	TGTGCCAGCAGTAGACTAGCCCCGAACACCGGGGAGCTGTTTTTT
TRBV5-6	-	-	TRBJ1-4	CASSLGYRPEKLFF	TGTGCCAGCAGCTTGGGCTATCGACCTGAAAAACTGTTTTTT
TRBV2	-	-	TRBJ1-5	CASKSGSGSNQPQHF	TGTGCCAGCAAGTCGGGAAGTGGTAGCAATCAGCCCCAGCATTTT
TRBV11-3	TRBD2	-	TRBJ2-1	CASSVLAGRNEQFF	TGTGCCAGCAGCGTACTAGCGGGTCGGAATGAGCAGTTCTTC
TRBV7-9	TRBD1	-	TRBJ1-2	CASRYGGQVNYGYTF	TGTGCCAGCAGATATGGAGGACAGGTTAACTATGGCTACACCTTC
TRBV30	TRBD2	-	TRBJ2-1	CAWRREVLNEQFF	TGTGCCTGGAGGCGGGAGGTCCTCAATGAGCAGTTCTTC
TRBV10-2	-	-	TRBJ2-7	CASSDPDYEQYF	TGCGCCAGCAGTGACCCAGACTACGAGCAGTACTTC
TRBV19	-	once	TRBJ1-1	CASSMFPSTEAFF	TGTGCCAGTAGTATGTTCCCTTCCACTGAAGCTTTCTTT
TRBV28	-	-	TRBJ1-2	CASTTEGGGYTF	TGTGCCAGCACCACTGAGGGGGGCGGCTACACCTTC
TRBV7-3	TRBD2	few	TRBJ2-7	CASSPGGGRGDEQYF	TGTGCCAGCAGCCCCGGAGGCGGGAGAGGCGACGAGCAGTACTTC
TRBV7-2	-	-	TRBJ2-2	CASSHRIGELFF	TGTGCCAGCAGCCACAGAATCGGGGAGCTGTTTTTT
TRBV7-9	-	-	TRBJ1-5	CASSLGQLSQPQHF	TGTGCCAGCAGCTTAGGACAGTTAAGTCAGCCCCAGCATTTT
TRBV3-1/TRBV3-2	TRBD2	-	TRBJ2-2	CASSQLSGSRTGELFF	TGTGCCAGCAGCCAACTAAGCGGGAGCAGAACCGGGGAGCTGTTTTTT